This is a list of T cell receptor beta chains from one sample in a study of T cell responses to AZD1222 COVID-19 vaccine. Some clones are missing from TCRdb's copy, which holds only in-frame ones; the method was immunoSEQ multiplex PCR. The sample yields 65,000 to 75,000 clones, under 90% seen once. The sample in question was peripheral blood, obtained on day 0 of AZD1222 vaccination. The receptors here all came from an adult in good health. Each CDR3 is given with its conserved first and last residue. Each record gives: V gene, D gene, J gene, clone size, CDR3 DNA, CDR3 protein. The D gene is left open where the match is weak. A clone size is listed for some rows: how often the clone was seen (once, few, many), or a class if it is expanded.

V gene: TRBV4-3
D gene: -
J gene: TRBJ1-2
clone size: -
CDR3 DNA: TGCGCCAGCAGCCAAGAAGAGGGAGGCGGACCTCTCTATGGCTACACCTTC
CDR3 protein: CASSQEEGGGPLYGYTF

V gene: TRBV28
D gene: -
J gene: TRBJ1-1
clone size: -
CDR3 DNA: TGTGCCAGCAGTTTAAGCGAAGGGAACACTGAAGCTTTCTTT
CDR3 protein: CASSLSEGNTEAFF

V gene: TRBV7-9
D gene: -
J gene: TRBJ1-2
clone size: -
CDR3 DNA: TGTGCCAGCCCTGCCGGGGATGGCTACACCTTC
CDR3 protein: CASPAGDGYTF

V gene: TRBV6-2/TRBV6-3
D gene: TRBD1
J gene: TRBJ2-3
clone size: -
CDR3 DNA: TGTGCCAGCAGCAGGGGGGATACGCAGTATTTT
CDR3 protein: CASSRGDTQYF

V gene: TRBV5-1
D gene: TRBD2
J gene: TRBJ2-7
clone size: -
CDR3 DNA: TGCGCCAGCAGCTTGAGGGGGACTAGCGGGAGCTCCGAGCAGTACTTC
CDR3 protein: CASSLRGTSGSSEQYF

V gene: TRBV18
D gene: -
J gene: TRBJ2-1
clone size: -
CDR3 DNA: TGTGCCAGCTCACCCGGCCAGGGCACTTACAATGAGCAGTTCTTC
CDR3 protein: CASSPGQGTYNEQFF

V gene: TRBV6-5
D gene: -
J gene: TRBJ1-1
clone size: -
CDR3 DNA: TGTGCCAGCAGTCAAATTACAGGGAGGACTGAAGCTTTCTTT
CDR3 protein: CASSQITGRTEAFF

V gene: TRBV5-3
D gene: -
J gene: TRBJ2-7
clone size: few
CDR3 DNA: TGTGCCAGAAGCTCCTCGCTGACAGACTACGAGCAGTACTTC
CDR3 protein: CARSSSLTDYEQYF

V gene: TRBV9
D gene: -
J gene: TRBJ2-7
clone size: -
CDR3 DNA: TGTGCCAGCAGCGTAGGCAGTGGGGACTACGAGCAGTACTTC
CDR3 protein: CASSVGSGDYEQYF

V gene: TRBV5-5
D gene: -
J gene: TRBJ1-1
clone size: once
CDR3 DNA: TGTGCCAGCAGCTGGAACACTGAAGCTTTCTTT
CDR3 protein: CASSWNTEAFF

V gene: TRBV27
D gene: -
J gene: TRBJ2-2
clone size: -
CDR3 DNA: TGTGCCAGCAGTCTCCTGGGGCTTCTAAACACCGGGGAGCTGTTTTTT
CDR3 protein: CASSLLGLLNTGELFF

V gene: TRBV3-1/TRBV3-2
D gene: -
J gene: TRBJ1-4
clone size: -
CDR3 DNA: TGTGCCAGCAGCCAAGATCAGGTGGCCTGGGCTAATGAAAAACTGTTTTTT
CDR3 protein: CASSQDQVAWANEKLFF

V gene: TRBV29-1
D gene: TRBD2
J gene: TRBJ2-7
clone size: -
CDR3 DNA: TGCAGCGTTGAAGGGGTTTTGGTGGCGGGGGGCGACTCCTACGAGCAGTACTTC
CDR3 protein: CSVEGVLVAGGDSYEQYF

V gene: TRBV29-1
D gene: -
J gene: TRBJ2-5
clone size: -
CDR3 DNA: TGCAGCGTTGGACCCCAGGGGACCCAGTACTTC
CDR3 protein: CSVGPQGTQYF

V gene: TRBV28
D gene: -
J gene: TRBJ1-2
clone size: -
CDR3 DNA: TGTGCCAGCAGTTTATCCCCGGACAGTCTGGATGGCTACACCTTC
CDR3 protein: CASSLSPDSLDGYTF

V gene: TRBV7-8
D gene: -
J gene: TRBJ1-2
clone size: -
CDR3 DNA: TGTGCCAGCAGCTCACGAGGACGAGAGGGGGATGGCTACACCTTC
CDR3 protein: CASSSRGREGDGYTF

V gene: TRBV18
D gene: -
J gene: TRBJ2-7
clone size: -
CDR3 DNA: TGTGCCAGCTCACCACCGATGGGAGACGAGCAGTACTTC
CDR3 protein: CASSPPMGDEQYF

V gene: TRBV12-3/TRBV12-4
D gene: -
J gene: TRBJ2-5
clone size: -
CDR3 DNA: TGTGCCAGCAGTTTATCGGACCCTAGGACCCAGTACTTC
CDR3 protein: CASSLSDPRTQYF

V gene: TRBV28
D gene: -
J gene: TRBJ1-3
clone size: -
CDR3 DNA: TGTGCCAGCACGGACAGCCTCTCTGGAAACACCATATATTTT
CDR3 protein: CASTDSLSGNTIYF

V gene: TRBV7-9
D gene: -
J gene: TRBJ2-4
clone size: -
CDR3 DNA: TGTGCCAGCAGCTTCTCCGATAAAAACATTCAGTACTTC
CDR3 protein: CASSFSDKNIQYF

V gene: TRBV11-2
D gene: -
J gene: TRBJ2-5
clone size: -
CDR3 DNA: TGTGCCAGCAGCCTCGGCGTGGGGGGAAACCAAGAGACCCAGTACTTC
CDR3 protein: CASSLGVGGNQETQYF

V gene: TRBV28
D gene: -
J gene: TRBJ1-1
clone size: -
CDR3 DNA: TGTGCCAGCAGTTTGGATGGCACTGAAGCTTTCTTT
CDR3 protein: CASSLDGTEAFF

V gene: TRBV4-1
D gene: TRBD1
J gene: TRBJ1-4
clone size: few
CDR3 DNA: TGCGCCAGCAGCCACCCCCAGGGGGGGGTCGATGAAAAACTGTTTTTT
CDR3 protein: CASSHPQGGVDEKLFF